A selection of T cell receptor beta chains follows, all from one sample in a study of blood T cell repertoires in COVID-19. Sequenced by immunoSEQ multiplex PCR; TCRdb stores in-frame clones only, minus some. This table holds fewer than 85,000 clones, about four fifths found once. Specimen: peripheral blood. These receptors were obtained from an older woman with acute or convalescent COVID-19. CDR3s include the opening cysteine and the closing phenylalanine or tryptophan. D genes are given only for firm matches. The listing skips clone size in some rows; elsewhere it reads once, few, many or a size class.

j_gene: TRBJ1-4
abundance: many
d_gene: -
len: 15
v_gene: TRBV2
CDR3aa: CASSEGPAEAEKLFF
CDR3nt: TGTGCCAGCAGTGAAGGGCCAGCCGAGGCGGAAAAACTGTTTTTT

j_gene: TRBJ1-1
abundance: -
d_gene: -
len: 15
v_gene: TRBV6-5
CDR3aa: CASRRLGVMNTEAFF
CDR3nt: TGTGCCAGCAGGAGATTAGGGGTAATGAACACTGAAGCTTTCTTT

j_gene: TRBJ2-1
abundance: -
d_gene: -
len: 14
v_gene: TRBV7-3
CDR3aa: CASSHGQGSNEQFF
CDR3nt: TGTGCCAGCAGCCATGGGCAGGGAAGTAATGAGCAGTTCTTC

j_gene: TRBJ1-6
abundance: once
d_gene: -
len: 16
v_gene: TRBV27
CDR3aa: CASSLEGSSYNSPLHF
CDR3nt: TGTGCCAGCAGTTTGGAAGGGAGCTCCTATAATTCACCCCTCCACTTT

j_gene: TRBJ2-7
abundance: -
d_gene: -
len: 14
v_gene: TRBV3-1/TRBV3-2
CDR3aa: CASSQGGGSHEQYF
CDR3nt: TGTGCCAGCAGCCAAGGAGGGGGTTCCCACGAGCAGTACTTC

j_gene: TRBJ2-1
abundance: -
d_gene: -
len: 17
v_gene: TRBV7-9
CDR3aa: CASSLYLGGGWNNEQFF
CDR3nt: TGTGCCAGCAGCTTATACTTGGGCGGGGGCTGGAACAATGAGCAGTTCTTC

j_gene: TRBJ2-5
abundance: -
d_gene: -
len: 15
v_gene: TRBV5-1
CDR3aa: CASSPSARHGETQYF
CDR3nt: TGCGCCAGCAGCCCGAGCGCGCGGCACGGGGAGACCCAGTACTTC

j_gene: TRBJ1-6
abundance: -
d_gene: -
len: 14
v_gene: TRBV9
CDR3aa: CASSVDRRNSPLHF
CDR3nt: TGTGCCAGCAGCGTAGACAGGAGAAATTCACCCCTCCACTTT

j_gene: TRBJ2-7
abundance: -
d_gene: -
len: 14
v_gene: TRBV30
CDR3aa: CAWSVSAGPYEQYF
CDR3nt: TGTGCCTGGAGTGTATCGGCAGGTCCCTACGAGCAGTACTTC

j_gene: TRBJ1-1
abundance: once
d_gene: -
len: 15
v_gene: TRBV29-1
CDR3aa: CSVGLGTVLNTEAFF
CDR3nt: TGCAGCGTTGGGTTGGGTACAGTGCTGAACACTGAAGCTTTCTTT

j_gene: TRBJ2-1
abundance: -
d_gene: TRBD2
len: 18
v_gene: TRBV10-2
CDR3aa: CASSEGGFASGGFNEQFF
CDR3nt: TGCGCCAGCAGTGAGGGTGGATTTGCTAGCGGGGGTTTCAATGAGCAGTTCTTC

j_gene: TRBJ1-2
abundance: few
d_gene: -
len: 12
v_gene: TRBV14
CDR3aa: CASSTDTYGYTF
CDR3nt: TGTGCCAGCAGCACCGACACCTATGGCTACACCTTC

j_gene: TRBJ1-3
abundance: -
d_gene: TRBD1
len: 18
v_gene: TRBV18
CDR3aa: CASSPPYRGSLSGNTIYF
CDR3nt: TGTGCCAGCTCACCTCCCTACAGGGGGTCTCTCTCTGGAAACACCATATATTTT

j_gene: TRBJ2-1
abundance: -
d_gene: TRBD1
len: 13
v_gene: TRBV18
CDR3aa: CASTGQVHNEQFF
CDR3nt: TGTGCCAGCACTGGACAGGTTCACAATGAGCAGTTCTTC

j_gene: TRBJ1-5
abundance: -
d_gene: -
len: 13
v_gene: TRBV6-6
CDR3aa: CASTFTRIQPQHF
CDR3nt: TGTGCCAGCACTTTTACTCGCATTCAGCCCCAGCATTTT

j_gene: TRBJ1-6
abundance: -
d_gene: -
len: 14
v_gene: TRBV7-2
CDR3aa: CASIASAGASPLHF
CDR3nt: TGTGCCAGCATAGCGAGCGCAGGGGCTTCACCCCTCCACTTT

j_gene: TRBJ1-2
abundance: once
d_gene: -
len: 13
v_gene: TRBV3-1/TRBV3-2
CDR3aa: CASSHRFNYGYTF
CDR3nt: TGTGCCAGCAGCCACAGATTCAACTATGGCTACACCTTC

j_gene: TRBJ1-2
abundance: -
d_gene: -
len: 13
v_gene: TRBV6-4
CDR3aa: CASSDGGGYGYTF
CDR3nt: TGTGCCAGCAGTGACGGGGGCGGCTATGGCTACACCTTC

j_gene: TRBJ1-1
abundance: once
d_gene: -
len: 13
v_gene: TRBV6-4
CDR3aa: CASSAQTGTEAFF
CDR3nt: TGTGCCAGCAGTGCCCAGACAGGCACTGAAGCTTTCTTT

j_gene: TRBJ2-3
abundance: -
d_gene: -
len: 13
v_gene: TRBV12-3/TRBV12-4
CDR3aa: CASAEGAGDTQYF
CDR3nt: TGTGCCAGCGCGGAGGGGGCAGGGGATACGCAGTATTTT

j_gene: TRBJ1-1
abundance: -
d_gene: TRBD1
len: 13
v_gene: TRBV29-1
CDR3aa: CSDSQGAGTEAFF
CDR3nt: TGCAGCGACTCACAGGGGGCCGGCACTGAAGCTTTCTTT

j_gene: TRBJ2-1
abundance: -
d_gene: TRBD1
len: 16
v_gene: TRBV5-6
CDR3aa: CASSLEGQGALGEQFF
CDR3nt: TGTGCCAGCAGCTTGGAGGGACAGGGGGCGCTTGGTGAGCAGTTCTTC

j_gene: TRBJ1-4
abundance: -
d_gene: -
len: 14
v_gene: TRBV30
CDR3aa: CAWEREDANEKLFF
CDR3nt: TGTGCCTGGGAGAGGGAGGATGCTAATGAAAAACTGTTTTTT

j_gene: TRBJ1-5
abundance: -
d_gene: -
len: 15
v_gene: TRBV27
CDR3aa: CASSAGQKSNQPQHF
CDR3nt: TGTGCCAGCAGCGCTGGACAGAAGAGCAATCAGCCCCAGCATTTT

j_gene: TRBJ1-6
abundance: many
d_gene: -
len: 14
v_gene: TRBV7-8
CDR3aa: CASSLGGSNSPLHF
CDR3nt: TGTGCCAGCAGCTTAGGTGGCAGTAATTCACCCCTCCACTTT

j_gene: TRBJ2-7
abundance: -
d_gene: -
len: 15
v_gene: TRBV21-1
CDR3aa: CASSTGDRRPYEQYF
CDR3nt: TGTGCCAGCAGCACGGGGGACAGGAGGCCCTACGAGCAGTACTTC

j_gene: TRBJ2-1
abundance: -
d_gene: TRBD1
len: 15
v_gene: TRBV7-9
CDR3aa: CASSFGQGAGNEQFF
CDR3nt: TGTGCCAGCAGCTTCGGACAGGGGGCGGGTAATGAGCAGTTCTTC

j_gene: TRBJ1-1
abundance: -
d_gene: TRBD1
len: 14
v_gene: TRBV28
CDR3aa: CASSSGTGGAPAFF
CDR3nt: TGTGCCAGCAGCTCCGGGACAGGGGGCGCCCCGGCTTTCTTT

j_gene: TRBJ1-6
abundance: few
d_gene: -
len: 16
v_gene: TRBV10-3
CDR3aa: CAISEFGPGSNSPLHF
CDR3nt: TGTGCCATCAGTGAATTCGGGCCGGGATCGAATTCACCCCTCCACTTT

j_gene: TRBJ1-6
abundance: -
d_gene: -
len: 15
v_gene: TRBV10-3
CDR3aa: CAISEGRGENSPLHF
CDR3nt: TGTGCCATCAGTGAGGGCAGGGGTGAGAATTCACCCCTCCACTTT

j_gene: TRBJ2-3
abundance: -
d_gene: TRBD1
len: 16
v_gene: TRBV7-2
CDR3aa: CASSPRTGGSTDTQYF
CDR3nt: TGTGCCAGCAGCCCCCGGACAGGGGGAAGCACAGATACGCAGTATTTT

j_gene: TRBJ2-1
abundance: -
d_gene: -
len: 13
v_gene: TRBV25-1
CDR3aa: CASSEYMADEQFF
CDR3nt: TGTGCCAGCAGTGAATATATGGCGGATGAGCAGTTCTTC

j_gene: TRBJ1-3
abundance: -
d_gene: -
len: 14
v_gene: TRBV6-5
CDR3aa: CATRESGTGNTIYF
CDR3nt: TGTGCCACCCGAGAGTCAGGGACTGGAAACACCATATATTTT

j_gene: TRBJ1-1
abundance: -
d_gene: -
len: 15
v_gene: TRBV6-5
CDR3aa: CASSYSIQGDTEAFF
CDR3nt: TGTGCCAGCAGTTACTCGATCCAGGGCGACACTGAAGCTTTCTTT

j_gene: TRBJ2-5
abundance: many
d_gene: TRBD2
len: 14
v_gene: TRBV19
CDR3aa: CASSMGGFQETQYF
CDR3nt: TGTGCCAGTAGTATGGGGGGGTTCCAAGAGACCCAGTACTTC

j_gene: TRBJ2-1
abundance: -
d_gene: TRBD1
len: 11
v_gene: TRBV12-3/TRBV12-4
CDR3aa: CASTDRGEQFF
CDR3nt: TGTGCCAGCACCGACAGGGGTGAGCAGTTCTTC

j_gene: TRBJ2-2
abundance: -
d_gene: TRBD1
len: 16
v_gene: TRBV10-2
CDR3aa: CASSESGTGVTGELFF
CDR3nt: TGCGCCAGCAGTGAGTCAGGGACAGGGGTCACCGGGGAGCTGTTTTTT

j_gene: TRBJ2-2
abundance: once
d_gene: TRBD1
len: 15
v_gene: TRBV5-1
CDR3aa: CASSLRDRIAGELFF
CDR3nt: TGCGCCAGCAGCTTGCGGGACAGGATCGCCGGGGAGCTGTTTTTT

j_gene: TRBJ1-1
abundance: -
d_gene: -
len: 15
v_gene: TRBV24-1
CDR3aa: CATSEGPPGATEAFF
CDR3nt: TGTGCCACCAGTGAAGGTCCCCCAGGGGCCACTGAAGCTTTCTTT

j_gene: TRBJ2-6
abundance: -
d_gene: -
len: 18
v_gene: TRBV5-4
CDR3aa: CASSRGGALASGANVLTF
CDR3nt: TGTGCCAGCAGCCGTGGTGGGGCACTCGCCTCTGGGGCCAACGTCCTGACTTTC

j_gene: TRBJ2-1
abundance: -
d_gene: -
len: 13
v_gene: TRBV4-2
CDR3aa: CASSQANNNEQFF
CDR3nt: TGTGCCAGCAGCCAGGCAAACAACAATGAGCAGTTCTTC

j_gene: TRBJ1-1
abundance: -
d_gene: TRBD1
len: 14
v_gene: TRBV5-1
CDR3aa: CASSSDRVDTEAFF
CDR3nt: TGCGCCAGCAGCTCAGACAGGGTTGACACTGAAGCTTTCTTT

j_gene: TRBJ1-5
abundance: -
d_gene: TRBD1
len: 15
v_gene: TRBV6-2/TRBV6-3
CDR3aa: CASSYYGQGNQPQHF
CDR3nt: TGTGCCAGCAGTTACTATGGACAGGGTAATCAGCCCCAGCATTTT

j_gene: TRBJ1-5
abundance: -
d_gene: -
len: 13
v_gene: TRBV6-5
CDR3aa: CASRSGDHQPQHF
CDR3nt: TGTGCCAGCAGGTCGGGGGATCATCAGCCCCAGCATTTT

j_gene: TRBJ1-3
abundance: -
d_gene: -
len: 13
v_gene: TRBV20-1
CDR3aa: CSASHGQGNTIYF
CDR3nt: TGCAGTGCTAGTCATGGGCAAGGAAACACCATATATTTT

j_gene: TRBJ1-2
abundance: few
d_gene: TRBD1
len: 13
v_gene: TRBV5-6
CDR3aa: CASSSSHRGGYTF
CDR3nt: TGTGCCAGCAGCTCATCCCACAGGGGTGGCTACACCTTC

j_gene: TRBJ1-1
abundance: -
d_gene: -
len: 15
v_gene: TRBV18
CDR3aa: CASSPSERLNTEAFF
CDR3nt: TGTGCCAGCTCACCATCGGAGCGCCTGAACACTGAAGCTTTCTTT

j_gene: TRBJ2-7
abundance: few
d_gene: -
len: 15
v_gene: TRBV27
CDR3aa: CASKLQGRGSYEQYF
CDR3nt: TGTGCCAGCAAGTTACAGGGGCGGGGCTCCTACGAGCAGTACTTC

j_gene: TRBJ1-2
abundance: few
d_gene: TRBD1
len: 15
v_gene: TRBV6-2/TRBV6-3
CDR3aa: CASSYIGTGGDGYTF
CDR3nt: TGTGCCAGCAGTTACATCGGGACAGGGGGCGATGGCTACACCTTC

j_gene: TRBJ2-5
abundance: -
d_gene: TRBD2
len: 16
v_gene: TRBV5-1
CDR3aa: CASSLVGGGPQETQYF
CDR3nt: TGCGCCAGCAGCTTGGTCGGGGGGGGACCTCAAGAGACCCAGTACTTC

j_gene: TRBJ1-1
abundance: -
d_gene: TRBD1
len: 18
v_gene: TRBV7-9
CDR3aa: CASSLAKLRTGMNTEAFF
CDR3nt: TGTGCCAGCAGCTTAGCGAAATTAAGGACAGGGATGAACACTGAAGCTTTCTTT

j_gene: TRBJ2-2
abundance: -
d_gene: -
len: 15
v_gene: TRBV6-5
CDR3aa: CASSYMNGDTGELFF
CDR3nt: TGTGCCAGCAGTTACATGAACGGGGACACCGGAGAGCTGTTTTTT

j_gene: TRBJ2-1
abundance: -
d_gene: TRBD2
len: 14
v_gene: TRBV19
CDR3aa: CASKAGGPYNEQFF
CDR3nt: TGTGCCAGTAAGGCGGGGGGGCCGTACAATGAGCAGTTCTTC

j_gene: TRBJ1-1
abundance: few
d_gene: TRBD1
len: 13
v_gene: TRBV7-9
CDR3aa: CASSFTQGAEAFF
CDR3nt: TGTGCCAGCAGCTTTACGCAGGGGGCTGAAGCTTTCTTT